The 13 T cell receptor beta chains in this list originate from one sample, sequenced in a study of technical replicates of blood from four donors. The data were produced by immunoSEQ multiplex PCR, yet TCRdb's version contains in-frame clones alone and is incomplete. Here the sample spans 13,000 to 15,000 clones, about 85% being singletons. The source material was PBMCs. The receptor source for this set is a human donor in good health.

The rearrangement joins TRBV27 to TRBJ2-5; 7 nucleotides line up with TRBD2. The CDR3 length is 17 residues. Germline trimming cut 6 bases from V and 4 bases from J; bases unmatched to any gene: 17. In germline, CDR1 is MNHEY, CDR2 SMNVEV (reference sequence). As DNA, the CDR3 is TGTGCCAGCAGCTATTCGGTCCCGCGGGAGATGGGAGAGACCCAGTACTTC. It is translated as CASSYSVPREMGETQYF.

The V and J genes are TRBV7-6 and TRBJ2-7; 7 bases align to TRBD1. The CDR3 length is 15 residues. J lost 6 bases, V lost 4 bases, and 12 bases had no gene match. Germline V lookup: CDR1 SGHVS, CDR2 FNYEAQ. CDR3 residues: CASSWTGSRLSEQYF. DNA of the CDR3: TGTGCCAGCAGCTGGACAGGATCTCGCCTAAGCGAGCAGTACTTC.

The chain couples TRBV9 to TRBJ2-1; 9 positions match TRBD2. CDR1 and CDR2 from the germline V gene are SGDLS and YYNGEE. There are 14 residues in the CDR3. The V segment lost 3 bases and the J segment 8 bases; nucleotides outside the gene matches: 6. This CDR3 is CASSASGRRDEQFF. The DNA for the CDR3 is TGTGCCAGCAGCGCAAGCGGGAGGCGGGATGAGCAGTTCTTC.

The gene calls are TRBV5-1 and TRBJ2-3; D may be TRBD1 (6 bases). Germline CDR1 SGHRS, CDR2 YFSETQ. V shed 7 bases and J shed 6 bases, with 12 bases lying between them. The CDR3 has 12 amino acids. CDR3 bases: TGCGCCAGCCCAAGGGGGTTGGATACGCAGTATTTT. This sequence encodes CASPRGLDTQYF. The full variable domain, rest sourced from reference TRBV5-1 and TRBJ2-3, is KAGVTQTPRYLIKTRGQQVTLSCSPISGHRSVSWYQQTPGQGLQFLFEYFSETQRNKGNFPGRFSGRQFSNSRSEMNVSTLELGDSALYLCASPRGLDTQYFGPGTRLTVL.

The genes are TRBV6-5 and TRBJ2-7, with TRBD2 as a possible D gene (6 bases). Trimming took 5 bases from V and 9 from J, leaving 17 bases between them. The CDR3 covers 13 residues. Germline lookup yields CDR1 MNHEY and CDR2 SVGAGI. The CDR3 sequence is CASSRGDLSLQYF. The DNA for the CDR3 is TGTGCCAGCAGTCGCGGGGACCTCTCCTTGCAGTACTTC.

The chain recombines TRBV7-9 with TRBJ2-5; 8 nucleotides align to TRBD1. The CDR3 sequence is 14 residues long. V lost 6 bases, J lost 5 bases, and 8 bases stayed unmatched. Germline V gene data show CDR1 as SEHNR and CDR2 as FQNEAQ (reference sequence). CDR3 DNA sequence: TGTGCCAGCAGTTGGAACAGGGGGAAGGAGACCCAGTACTTC. As protein: CASSWNRGKETQYF. Full variable domain (missing parts from reference TRBV7-9 and TRBJ2-5): DTGVSQNPRHKITKRGQNVTFRCDPISEHNRLYWYRQTLGQGPEFLTYFQNEAQLEKSRLLSDRFSAERPKGSFSTLEIQRTEQGDSAMYLCASSWNRGKETQYFGPGTRLLVL.

The chain combines TRBV20-1 with TRBJ1-1; D uncertain. The CDR3 has 11 amino acids. The germline CDR1 and CDR2 sequences are DFQATT and SNEGSKA (reference sequence). The CDR3 loop is CSGAVFTEAFF. In nucleotides, the CDR3 is TGCAGCGGAGCGGTTTTCACTGAAGCTTTCTTT.

The chain combines TRBV2 with TRBJ2-3; 7 positions match TRBD2. Losses at the gene ends were 9 bases for V and 0 bases for J; bases not matched to a gene: 0. Germline CDR1 reads SNHLY; CDR2 reads FYNNEI. The CDR3 is 12 amino acids. CDR3: CASSGSTDTQYF. The CDR3 nucleotides are TGTGCCAGTAGCGGGAGCACAGATACGCAGTATTTT. The full variable domain, rest sourced from reference TRBV2 and TRBJ2-3, is EPEVTQTPSHQVTQMGQEVILRCVPISNHLYFYWYRQILGQKVEFLVSFYNNEISEKSEIFDDQFSVERPDGSNFTLKIRSTKLEDSAMYFCASSGSTDTQYFGPGTRLTVL.

This clone was observed once. J is TRBJ2-7 and V is TRBV6-5; 7 bases map to TRBD1. Trimming removed 2 bases from V and 5 bases from J; junction bases left unmatched: 9. CDR1 is MNHEY, CDR2 SVGAGI, per germline. The CDR3 spans 15 residues. The CDR3, as DNA: TGTGCCAGCAGTTACACTGACAGGGTGGGCAACGAGCAGTACTTC. This sequence encodes CASSYTDRVGNEQYF.

J is TRBJ2-7 and V is TRBV5-1; tentative D call: TRBD1 (6 bases). Germline V gene sequence: CDR1 SGHRS, CDR2 YFSETQ. V lost 4 bases, J lost 6 bases, and 8 bases lay in between. The CDR3 covers 11 residues. CDR3 nucleotide sequence: TGCGCCAGCAGCCTGACAGGCGAGCAGTACTTC. Amino acids: CASSLTGEQYF.

This clone has only one observation. The chain combines TRBV5-8 with TRBJ2-7; D is perhaps TRBD1 (5 bases). This CDR3 is 14 amino acids long. The V and J ends lost 2 bases and 0 bases respectively, with 9 bases between them. CDR1 is SGHTS and CDR2 is YDEGEE in the germline V gene. The CDR3 sequence: CASSFTGSSYEQYF. DNA of the CDR3: TGTGCCAGCAGCTTCACAGGTTCCTCCTACGAGCAGTACTTC.

The V gene is TRBV7-2, the J gene TRBJ2-7; TRBD2 matches at 13 bases. Trimming removed 1 base from V and 3 bases from J; junction bases left unmatched: 0. The CDR3 has 15 residues. Germline V gene lookup returns CDR1 SGHTA and CDR2 FQGNSA. The CDR3 DNA reads TGTGCCAGCAGCTTAGGGACTAGCGGGAGCTACGAGCAGTACTTC. Translated: CASSLGTSGSYEQYF.

The chain employs TRBV10-3 and TRBJ2-5; maybe TRBD2 (6 bases). Trimming removed 8 bases at V and 4 bases at J, with 14 bases between. The CDR3 spans 13 residues. In germline, CDR1 is ENHRY, CDR2 SYGVKD. The CDR3 coding sequence is TGTGCCATCGAGGACGGGAGTGGAGAGACCCAGTACTTC. This encodes CAIEDGSGETQYF.